The rows below give T cell receptor beta chains drawn from one sample of a study of cytomegalovirus exposure and HLA in healthy donors. Profiling relied on immunoSEQ multiplex PCR, and the TCRdb table lists in-frame clones only, not all of them. This table holds 160,000 or so clones, around 75% found once. Sample: PBMCs. The source is a female donor in good health and CMV-seronegative. Both conserved end residues are part of each CDR3. D genes are given only for firm matches. For some rows the clone size is stated as once, few or many, or as a class when expanded; others skip it.

abundance	d_gene	v_gene	j_gene	CDR3aa	CDR3nt
-	-	TRBV19	TRBJ2-5	CASSILGGLETQYF	TGTGCCAGTAGTATACTTGGAGGGCTGGAGACCCAGTACTTC
-	TRBD1	TRBV27	TRBJ2-1	CASSGRQGNEQFF	TGTGCCAGCAGTGGACGACAGGGCAACGAGCAGTTCTTC
once	-	TRBV10-3	TRBJ1-2	CAISESLRGYTF	TGTGCCATCAGTGAGTCGTTGAGAGGCTACACCTTC
-	-	TRBV7-9	TRBJ1-5	CASSFGGANQPQHF	TGTGCCAGCAGCTTTGGGGGGGCCAATCAGCCCCAGCATTTT
-	TRBD1	TRBV4-3	TRBJ1-2	CASSQVAGGDYGYTF	TGCGCCAGCAGCCAAGTGGCAGGGGGCGACTATGGCTACACCTTC
-	-	TRBV4-3	TRBJ2-1	CASSQDGASVPNEQFF	TGCGCCAGCAGCCAAGATGGAGCTAGCGTCCCCAATGAGCAGTTCTTC
-	TRBD1	TRBV5-1	TRBJ2-5	CASSLRTGREETQYF	TGCGCCAGCAGCTTACGGACAGGGCGGGAAGAGACCCAGTACTTC
few	-	TRBV5-6	TRBJ2-2	CASSLGTTGYENTGELFF	TGTGCCAGCAGCTTAGGGACAACCGGGTACGAAAACACCGGGGAGCTGTTTTTT
-	-	TRBV4-2	TRBJ1-2	CASSQVTGREGYTF	TGTGCCAGCAGCCAGGTCACAGGGAGGGAAGGCTACACCTTC
-	TRBD1	TRBV28	TRBJ2-1	CASCNNRGPYNEQFF	TGTGCCAGCTGCAACAACAGGGGCCCCTACAATGAGCAGTTCTTC
-	-	TRBV11-2	TRBJ2-7	CASSLKPTTSPYEQYF	TGTGCCAGCAGCCTCAAACCTACGACTAGTCCCTACGAGCAGTACTTC
-	-	TRBV28	TRBJ2-7	CASRTAYYEQYF	TGTGCCAGCAGGACAGCCTACTACGAGCAGTACTTC
few	TRBD1	TRBV19	TRBJ1-2	CASRTGNYGYTF	TGTGCCAGTAGGACAGGGAACTATGGCTACACCTTC
-	TRBD2	TRBV7-2	TRBJ2-4	CASSSGGGMNIQYF	TGTGCCAGCAGCTCCGGGGGGGGTATGAACATTCAGTACTTC
-	TRBD1	TRBV10-3	TRBJ1-1	CAISDPGQVNTEAFF	TGTGCCATCAGTGACCCGGGACAGGTGAACACTGAAGCTTTCTTT
-	TRBD2	TRBV6-1	TRBJ2-5	CASSEALASGAGEQYF	TGTGCCAGCAGTGAAGCGCTGGCTAGCGGGGCGGGGGAGCAGTACTTC
once	TRBD1	TRBV19	TRBJ1-1	CASLRQGEMNTEAFF	TGTGCCAGTCTCCGACAGGGGGAAATGAACACTGAAGCTTTCTTT
-	-	TRBV28	TRBJ1-1	CASSWAGGRLNTEAFF	TGTGCCAGCAGTTGGGCCGGGGGACGGCTAAACACTGAAGCTTTCTTT
-	TRBD2	TRBV7-9	TRBJ2-7	CASSIIAPGGTPQDYEQYF	TGTGCCAGCAGCATAATAGCACCGGGAGGTACACCTCAGGACTACGAGCAGTACTTC
-	-	TRBV6-5	TRBJ1-2	CASSYDSIYGYTF	TGTGCCAGCAGTTACGACAGCATCTATGGCTACACCTTC
-	TRBD1	TRBV7-9	TRBJ1-1	CASSLGTGAPEAFF	TGTGCCAGCAGCTTGGGGACAGGGGCCCCTGAAGCTTTCTTT
-	-	TRBV6-4	TRBJ1-2	CASSVEAGYGYTF	TGTGCCAGCAGTGTGGAGGCAGGTTATGGCTACACCTTC
-	TRBD1	TRBV5-1	TRBJ1-2	CASSSAGTGANYGYTF	TGCGCCAGCAGCTCAGCCGGGACAGGGGCTAACTATGGCTACACCTTC
-	-	TRBV15	TRBJ1-5	CATSRDRDQPQHF	TGTGCCACCAGCAGAGATCGGGATCAGCCCCAGCATTTT
once	-	TRBV11-2	TRBJ1-1	CASSLLEGTEAFF	TGTGCCAGCAGCTTATTGGAGGGAACTGAAGCTTTCTTT
once	TRBD1	TRBV27	TRBJ1-4	CASSPRTGAINEKLFF	TGTGCCAGCAGTCCAAGGACAGGGGCGATTAATGAAAAACTGTTTTTT
-	TRBD1	TRBV29-1	TRBJ2-6	CSAGTGPLSGANVLTF	TGCAGCGCCGGGACAGGGCCTCTCTCTGGGGCCAACGTCCTGACTTTC
-	-	TRBV7-6	TRBJ2-2	CASSSMAGSNTGELFF	TGTGCCAGCAGTTCAATGGCAGGTTCGAACACCGGGGAGCTGTTTTTT
-	TRBD2	TRBV6-4	TRBJ2-3	CASSPGRDADTQYF	TGTGCCAGCAGTCCAGGGAGGGATGCAGATACGCAGTATTTT
-	TRBD2	TRBV4-3	TRBJ2-1	CASSRQGGSSYNEQFF	TGCGCCAGCAGCCGACAAGGCGGGAGTTCATACAATGAGCAGTTCTTC
once	-	TRBV7-2	TRBJ2-7	CASSTGIGGRHGYEQYF	TGTGCCAGCAGCACGGGGATTGGGGGGAGGCACGGCTACGAGCAGTACTTC
-	TRBD1	TRBV30	TRBJ2-2	CAWSVQGTGSGELLF	TGTGCCTGGAGTGTACAAGGGACAGGCTCCGGGGAGCTGCTTTTT
-	-	TRBV18	TRBJ2-7	CASSPSQLYEQYF	TGTGCCAGCTCACCGTCACAGCTGTACGAGCAGTACTTC
-	TRBD1	TRBV27	TRBJ1-1	CASRGGQVNTEAFF	TGTGCCAGCAGGGGGGGACAGGTGAACACTGAAGCTTTCTTT
-	TRBD2	TRBV4-2	TRBJ2-3	CASSQEAGDLLSTQYF	TGTGCCAGCAGCCAAGAGGCGGGGGACCTTCTCTCGACGCAGTATTTT
-	TRBD2	TRBV11-2	TRBJ2-1	CASSLESGGMSEQFF	TGTGCCAGCAGCTTAGAGAGCGGGGGGATGAGTGAGCAGTTCTTC
-	-	TRBV19	TRBJ2-5	CASSWGEGQETQYF	TGTGCCAGTAGTTGGGGGGAAGGGCAAGAGACCCAGTACTTC
-	TRBD2	TRBV5-4	TRBJ2-5	CASSLGTSGRGGQETQYF	TGTGCCAGCAGCTTGGGGACTAGCGGGAGAGGGGGCCAAGAGACCCAGTACTTC
few	TRBD1	TRBV14	TRBJ1-1	CASSQGPPDRANTEAFF	TGTGCCAGCAGCCAAGGCCCCCCCGACAGGGCGAACACTGAAGCTTTCTTT
few	-	TRBV19	TRBJ1-5	CASSITGYSNQPQHF	TGTGCCAGTAGTATCACAGGCTATAGCAATCAGCCCCAGCATTTT
-	-	TRBV10-1	TRBJ2-3	CASSGRGQDTQYF	TGCGCCAGCAGCGGCAGGGGCCAAGATACGCAGTATTTT
-	TRBD1	TRBV28	TRBJ1-4	CASTFLGDREEKLFF	TGTGCCAGCACCTTCCTCGGGGACAGGGAAGAAAAACTGTTTTTT
few	-	TRBV6-1	TRBJ1-6	CATSERSYNSPLHF	TGTGCCACCTCGGAGAGATCCTATAATTCACCCCTCCACTTT
-	TRBD1	TRBV7-2	TRBJ2-1	CASSFRQGEQFF	TGTGCCAGCAGCTTCCGACAGGGGGAGCAGTTCTTC
-	-	TRBV7-2	TRBJ1-2	CASSDQVVHGYTF	TGTGCCAGCAGCGACCAGGTGGTCCATGGCTACACCTTC
-	TRBD1	TRBV6-5	TRBJ1-3	CASSYSRQGSGNTIYF	TGTGCCAGCAGTTACTCCAGACAGGGGTCGGGAAACACCATATATTTT
-	-	TRBV28	TRBJ1-5	CASSLPVAHNQPQHF	TGTGCCAGCAGTTTACCCGTGGCACATAATCAGCCCCAGCATTTT
-	-	TRBV30	TRBJ2-7	CAWSVIGSGLSYEQYF	TGTGCCTGGAGTGTAATTGGGAGCGGGCTCTCCTACGAGCAGTACTTC
-	-	TRBV5-1	TRBJ2-7	CASRATGTTLGAGYEQYF	TGCGCCAGCCGCGCAACAGGAACGACATTGGGGGCAGGCTACGAGCAGTACTTC
-	TRBD1	TRBV7-8	TRBJ2-7	CASSLVQGASYEQYF	TGTGCCAGCAGCTTAGTGCAGGGGGCTTCCTACGAGCAGTACTTC
once	TRBD1	TRBV6-5	TRBJ2-7	CASSYGQGGSYEQYF	TGTGCCAGCAGTTACGGACAGGGTGGGTCCTACGAGCAGTACTTC
-	-	TRBV4-2	TRBJ2-7	CASSQSPASAMGYEQYF	TGTGCCAGCAGCCAATCCCCCGCTAGCGCGATGGGGTACGAGCAGTACTTC
-	-	TRBV4-2	TRBJ2-3	CASSQDPGSRGDTQYF	TGTGCCAGCAGCCAAGATCCCGGGAGTCGAGGAGATACGCAGTATTTT
-	-	TRBV6-1	TRBJ1-2	CASRPPGAPHGYTF	TGTGCCAGCAGGCCCCCAGGGGCCCCGCATGGCTACACCTTC